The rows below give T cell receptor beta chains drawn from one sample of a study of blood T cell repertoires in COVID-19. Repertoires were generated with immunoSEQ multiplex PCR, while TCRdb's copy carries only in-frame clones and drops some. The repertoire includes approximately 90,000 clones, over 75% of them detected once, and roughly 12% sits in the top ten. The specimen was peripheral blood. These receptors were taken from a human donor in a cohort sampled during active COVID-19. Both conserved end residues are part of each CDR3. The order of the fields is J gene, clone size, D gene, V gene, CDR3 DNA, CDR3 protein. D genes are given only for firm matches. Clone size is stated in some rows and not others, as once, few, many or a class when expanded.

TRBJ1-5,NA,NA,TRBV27,TGTGCCAGCAGTCCCACAACGTATAGCAATCAGCCCCAGCATTTT,CASSPTTYSNQPQHF
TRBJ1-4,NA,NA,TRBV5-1,TGCGCCAGCAGGCTAGACGCAACTAATGAAAAACTGTTTTTT,CASRLDATNEKLFF
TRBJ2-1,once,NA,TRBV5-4,TGTGCCAGCAGCTTGAACGTCCGCAGCTCCTACAATGAGCAGTTCTTC,CASSLNVRSSYNEQFF
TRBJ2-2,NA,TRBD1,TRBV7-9,TGTGCCAGCAGCTTAGTTGGGACAGGGAACACCGGGGAGCTGTTTTTT,CASSLVGTGNTGELFF
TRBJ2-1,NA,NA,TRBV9,TGTGCCAGCAGCGTAGGTTGGGCCCACAATGAGCAGTTCTTC,CASSVGWAHNEQFF
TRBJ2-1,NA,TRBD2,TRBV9,TGTGCCAGCAGCGTAGGTCTAGCGGGAGCTAATGAGCAGTTCTTC,CASSVGLAGANEQFF
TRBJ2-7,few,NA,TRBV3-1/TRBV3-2,TGTGCCAGCAGCCAGATGGGAGTGGGTTCCTACGAGCAGTACTTC,CASSQMGVGSYEQYF
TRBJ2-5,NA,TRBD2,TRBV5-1,TGCGCCAGCAGCCGGACTAGCGGGGCGGAGACCCAGTACTTC,CASSRTSGAETQYF
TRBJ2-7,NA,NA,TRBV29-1,TGCAGCGTTGAAGACGCAGCGAGCTACGAGCAGTACTTC,CSVEDAASYEQYF
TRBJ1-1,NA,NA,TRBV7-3,TGTGCCAGCAGCTCAGACCCCAGGGCCATGAACACTGAAGCTTTCTTT,CASSSDPRAMNTEAFF
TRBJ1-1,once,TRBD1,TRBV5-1,TGCGCCAGCAGCTCCCTGGACAGGGGGTGGAAGAGTGAAGCTTTCTTT,CASSSLDRGWKSEAFF
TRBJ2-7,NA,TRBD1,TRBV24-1,TGTGCCACCAGTGCTCGGGACAGGGGATTTTACGAGCAGTACTTC,CATSARDRGFYEQYF
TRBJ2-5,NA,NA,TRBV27,TGTGCCAGCAGCCCGGGGTGGGAGACCCAGTACTTC,CASSPGWETQYF
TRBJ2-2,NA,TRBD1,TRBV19,TGTGCCAGTAACGACAGGGGGTTTAACACCGGGGAGCTGTTTTTT,CASNDRGFNTGELFF
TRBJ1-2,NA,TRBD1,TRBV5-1,TGCGCCAGCAGCTTGGACCTGACAGGGAACGGCTACACCTTC,CASSLDLTGNGYTF
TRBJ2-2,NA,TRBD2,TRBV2,TGTGCCAGCACGGGACTAGCGGGAATAGGGGAGCTGTTTTTT,CASTGLAGIGELFF
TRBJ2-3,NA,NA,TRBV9,TGTGCCAGCAGCCCTCGTCCCGTCTCGGATACGCAGTATTTT,CASSPRPVSDTQYF
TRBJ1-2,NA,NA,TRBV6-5,TGTGCCAGCAGTTACGCACAGGGCCGTAACTATGGCTACACCTTC,CASSYAQGRNYGYTF
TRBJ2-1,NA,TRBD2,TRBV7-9,TGTGCCAGCAGCCTCCGACTAGCGGGAGGCAGGGATGAGCAGTTCTTC,CASSLRLAGGRDEQFF
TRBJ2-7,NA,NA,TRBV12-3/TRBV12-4,TGTGCCAGCACCCTACAGGGATCCTACGAGCAGTACTTC,CASTLQGSYEQYF
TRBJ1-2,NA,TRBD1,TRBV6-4,TGTGCCAGCAGTGACTCATTTCATACAGGGGCCTACACCTTC,CASSDSFHTGAYTF
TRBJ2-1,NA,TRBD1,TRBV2,TGTGCCAGCAGGGTAGACAGGGGCTCCTACAATGAGCAGTTCTTC,CASRVDRGSYNEQFF
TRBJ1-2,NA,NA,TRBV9,TGTGCCAGCAGCGTAGCACCGGGACAAACCCCCTGGGGTGGCTACACCTTC,CASSVAPGQTPWGGYTF
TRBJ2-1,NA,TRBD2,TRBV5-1,TGCGCCAGCAGCCGGGGGCTAGCGGGGAGTACCTACAATGAGCAGTTCTTC,CASSRGLAGSTYNEQFF
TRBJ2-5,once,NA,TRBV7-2,TGTGCCAGCAGCTTAGGGAACAGGGATTTGGGAGAGACCCAGTACTTC,CASSLGNRDLGETQYF
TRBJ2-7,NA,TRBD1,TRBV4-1,TGCGCCAGCAGCCACACAGGGGGAGGCTCCTACGAGCAGTACTTC,CASSHTGGGSYEQYF
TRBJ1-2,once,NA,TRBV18,TGTGCCAGCTCACCAGGGCAGGGTGGCTATGGCTACACCTTC,CASSPGQGGYGYTF
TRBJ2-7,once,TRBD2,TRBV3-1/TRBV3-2,TGTGCCAGCAGTCCCACTAGCGGGAGCGCCCTTTCCTACGAGCAGTACTTC,CASSPTSGSALSYEQYF
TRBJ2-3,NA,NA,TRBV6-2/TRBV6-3,TGTGCCAGCAGTTACCTCCTCGGGGATCTCAGCACAGATACGCAGTATTTT,CASSYLLGDLSTDTQYF
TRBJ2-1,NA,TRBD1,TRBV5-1,TGCGCCAGCAGCCTGCAAGAGGGGGCCCGGGAGCAGTTCTTC,CASSLQEGAREQFF
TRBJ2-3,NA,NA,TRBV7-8,TGTGCCAGCAGCTTGAGGCTGGATACGCAGTATTTT,CASSLRLDTQYF
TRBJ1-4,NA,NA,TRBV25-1,TGTGCCAGCATGGGGGAACCACCGGGGAGGGGTGAAAAACTGTTTTTT,CASMGEPPGRGEKLFF
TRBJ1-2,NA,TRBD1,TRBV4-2,TGTGCCAGCAGCCCGACAGGGTCTGTCCAATATGGCTACACCTTC,CASSPTGSVQYGYTF